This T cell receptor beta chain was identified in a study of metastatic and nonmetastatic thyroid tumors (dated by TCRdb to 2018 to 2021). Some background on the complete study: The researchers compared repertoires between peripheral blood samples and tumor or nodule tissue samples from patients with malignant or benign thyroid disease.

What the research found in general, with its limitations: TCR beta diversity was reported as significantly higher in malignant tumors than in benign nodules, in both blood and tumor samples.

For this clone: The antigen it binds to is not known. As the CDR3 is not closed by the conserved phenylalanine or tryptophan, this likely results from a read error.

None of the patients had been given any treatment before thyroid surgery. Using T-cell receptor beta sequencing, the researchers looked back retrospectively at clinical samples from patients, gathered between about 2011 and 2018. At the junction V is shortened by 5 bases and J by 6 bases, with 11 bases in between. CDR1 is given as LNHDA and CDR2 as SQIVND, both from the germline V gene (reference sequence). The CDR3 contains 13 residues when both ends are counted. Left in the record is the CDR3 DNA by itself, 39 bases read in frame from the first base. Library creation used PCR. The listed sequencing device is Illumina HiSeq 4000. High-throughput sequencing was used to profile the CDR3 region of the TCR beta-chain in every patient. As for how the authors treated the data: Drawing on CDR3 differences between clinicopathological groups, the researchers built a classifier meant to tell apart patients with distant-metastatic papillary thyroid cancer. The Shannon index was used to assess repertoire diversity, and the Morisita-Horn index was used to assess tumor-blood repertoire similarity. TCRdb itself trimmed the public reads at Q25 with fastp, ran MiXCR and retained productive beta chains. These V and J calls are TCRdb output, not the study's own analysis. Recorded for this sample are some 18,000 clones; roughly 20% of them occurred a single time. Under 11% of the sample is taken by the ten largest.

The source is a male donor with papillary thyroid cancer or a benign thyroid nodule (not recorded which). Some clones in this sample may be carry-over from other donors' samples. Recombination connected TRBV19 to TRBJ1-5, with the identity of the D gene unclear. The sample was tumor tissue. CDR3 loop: CASSGLGSQPQHV. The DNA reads TGTGCCAGTAGTGGTTTGGGCAGTCAGCCCCAGCATGTT.